This T cell receptor beta chain was obtained from a study of radiotherapy plus CTLA-4 blockade in lung cancer. As for the study in general: Disease control was seen in 31% of patients, objective responses in 15% to 20%. Study-wide results and limits: Peripheral blood showed expansion of tumor-derived TCR clones after radiotherapy and ipilimumab. With interferon-beta, early dynamics of blood T cell clones were reported to best predict response.

On this clone: Its antigen remains unidentified.

Chemo-refractory metastatic non-small-cell lung cancer patients were treated with focal radiation plus CTLA-4 blockade with ipilimumab. The J segment lost 4 bases and the V segment lost 6 bases, leaving 5 bases of the junction unmatched. CDR3 length: 14 amino acids. Per the germline V gene, CDR1 is MNHEY and CDR2 is SMNVEV (reference sequence). This table comes from immunoSEQ multiplex PCR, and its TCRdb copy is limited to in-frame clones, with some not included. The table has 85,000 to 100,000 clones, approximately 86% seen once. The chain has TRBV27 and TRBJ1-2; 10 bases are shared with TRBD1. This material consisted of peripheral blood, taken from a patient treated with radiotherapy plus ipilimumab. The TCR originated in a human donor with non-small cell lung cancer that progressed on radiotherapy plus ipilimumab. CDR3 region: CASRRQGASYGYTF. Written as DNA, the CDR3 is TGTGCCAGCAGACGACAGGGGGCGTCCTATGGCTACACCTTC.